This TCR beta chain was sequenced in a study of Ad26.COV2.S vaccination and SARS-CoV-2 variants. A single count supports this clone. Measured with immunoSEQ multiplex PCR; TCRdb has only the in-frame clones, and not every one. The repertoire consists of 380,000 or so clones, with around four fifths occurring once and the leading ten covering around 7%. Documented treatment: some 20 received Ad26.COV2.S at low or high dose, single or two shots; five or six received placebo; per-sample allocation not given. Vaccine and placebo recipients were sampled on day 63 after the first injection. Based in Boston, the donor was an adult of 18-55 years. The ends were cut back, 0 bases at V and 6 bases at J, with 4 bases in the middle. This CDR3 is 12 amino acids long. Germline V gene lookup returns CDR1 KGHSY and CDR2 FQNENV.

V is TRBV16 and J is TRBJ2-3; D not certain. The TCR was taken from a person between 18 and 59 years old who received the Ad26.COV2.S COVID-19 vaccine or a placebo. The sequencing used peripheral blood, collected in a trial of Ad26.COV2.S vaccine versus placebo. The CDR3 DNA reads as TGTGCCAGCAGCCAATCTGGGGATACGCAGTATTTT. Translated: CASSQSGDTQYF.